The clone carrying this T cell receptor beta chain was seen many times. These data originate in a study of T cells after yellow fever vaccination. A single record per CDR3 protein comes from TCRdb applying MiXCR to the 5' RACE reads. The sample holds fewer than 150,000 distinct CDR3 sequences, 7.7% seen once. The TCR sequence derives from a man aged 25-45 years who received the YFV17D yellow fever vaccine. Sequencing was performed on CD4+ T cells sorted from PBMCs, taken 5 days after the yellow fever booster vaccination.

Here the CDR3 reads CASSRDSNRRETQYF. The DNA of the CDR3 is TGCGCCAGCAGCCGGGACAGTAATCGTCGGGAGACCCAGTACTTC. J is TRBJ2-5 and V is TRBV5-1; 7 positions match TRBD1. V was pared by 4 bases and J by 5 bases, with 11 bases of the junction left unmatched. Germline-derived CDR1 and CDR2 are SGHRS and YFSETQ. The length of the CDR3 is 15 residues.